The clone carrying this TCR beta chain was counted ten times or more. The CDR3 has 15 residues. Looked up from germline, CDR1 is MDHEN and CDR2 is SYDVKM. V was shortened by 5 bases and J by 4 bases, with 16 bases between the two germline ends. This sample was taken from a study of T cells in Graves' hyperthyroidism and ophthalmopathy. The wider study: Peripheral blood was collected at initial diagnosis, before any treatment.

Amplified regions were TCR beta CDR3 sequences from RNA transcripts. The HTBI primer set drove a first-round RT-PCR of the TCR CDR3. A single record per CDR3 protein comes from TCRdb applying MiXCR to the multiplex PCR reads. The profile shows hundreds of thousands of distinct CDR3 sequences, 15% to 18% of them singletons. Blood from later-ophthalmopathy patients was taken at first hyperthyroidism diagnosis. The TCR was taken from a young woman with Graves' hyperthyroidism that later progressed to Graves' ophthalmopathy. The sample consisted of blood. This chain links TRBV28 with TRBJ2-3; D is perhaps TRBD1 (6 bases). CDR3 bases: TGTGCCAGCAGTCCAGGGGTCTCCTGGCCAGATACGCAGTATTTT. Translation gives CASSPGVSWPDTQYF. Full variable domain (rest looked up from reference TRBV28 and TRBJ2-3): DVKVTQSSRYLVKRTGEKVFLECVQDMDHENMFWYRQDPGLGLRLIYFSYDVKMKEKGDIPEGYSVSREKKERFSLILESASTNQTSMYLCASSPGVSWPDTQYFGPGTRLTVL.